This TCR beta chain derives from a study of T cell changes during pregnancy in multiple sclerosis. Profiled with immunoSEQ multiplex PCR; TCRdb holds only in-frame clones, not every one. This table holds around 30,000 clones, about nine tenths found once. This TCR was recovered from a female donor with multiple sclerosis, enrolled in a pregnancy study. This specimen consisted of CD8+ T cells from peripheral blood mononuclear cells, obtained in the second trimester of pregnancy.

As DNA, the CDR3 is TGCGCCAGCAGCGAACGGGTATACAATGAGCAGTTCTTC. Translating gives CASSERVYNEQFF. The rearrangement links TRBV5-1 to TRBJ2-1; D gene unclear. V gave up 4 bases and J gave up 4 bases, with 9 bases separating them. CDR3 length equals 13 residues. Germline-derived CDR1 and CDR2 are SGHRS and YFSETQ.